The 6 T cell receptor beta chains given below trace back to one sample, sequenced in a study of blood T cells in healthy people across ages (dated by TCRdb to 2013 to 2016). To prepare the library, 5' RACE was applied. The listed sequencing device is Illumina HiSeq 2500. A second PCR of roughly 6 to 12 cycles was performed with a sample-barcoded 5' primer and a J-beta primer mix. The raw public data were reprocessed by TCRdb itself: fastp quality trimming at Q25, MiXCR clonotype calling, in-frame beta chains only. For every CDR3 protein sequence, its rows merge into one entry that carries the most common genes and DNA. The sample profile shows roughly 1,700,000 distinct CDR3 sequences; roughly 28% of them were found once. Jointly, the top ten make up 7.7% of the sample. Sequenced input: blood. The origin of the receptors is a woman in her 30s in good health.

This clonotype was recorded at least ten times. The CDR3 nucleotides read TGTGCCAGGAGGCACCGGGAACTAGACAATGAGCAGTTCTTC. It codes for CARRHRELDNEQFF. This rearrangement joins TRBV6-5 to TRBJ2-1, with a tentative D call TRBD2 (5 bases). The germline V gene has CDR1 MNHEY and CDR2 SVGAGI. V lost 9 bases to trimming and J lost 5 bases, with 17 bases between them. This CDR3 comprises 14 residues.

The chain couples TRBV21-1 to TRBJ1-3; the table's D call, TRBD1, was not checked against the DNA. TRBV21-1 is a pseudogene locus. There are 16 residues in the CDR3. DNA of the CDR3: TGTGCCAGCAGCCCGCACCGACAGCACTCTGGAAACACCATATATTTT. Its protein product is CASSPHRQHSGNTIYF.

Notes on this clonotype: Mismatch with germline at one junction end may stem from a read error. The chain couples TRBV20-1 to TRBJ2-1, with D perhaps TRBD1 or TRBD2 (5 bases each). This CDR3 has 13 amino acids. Germline CDR1 and CDR2: DFQATT and SNEGSKA (reference sequence). CDR3 bases: TGCTGTGCTAGAGACGGGACCCACAATGAGCAGTTCTTC. As protein: CCARDGTHNEQFF.

The V and J genes are TRBV12-3 or TRBV12-4 and TRBJ2-1; no reliable D call. V gave up 7 bases and J gave up 5 bases, with 9 bases separating them. The CDR3 has 12 residues. In DNA form, the CDR3 reads TGTGCCAGCACCGGGTTCAACAATGAGCAGTTCTTC. Amino acid sequence: CASTGFNNEQFF.

This chain joins TRBV21-1 and TRBJ2-7; TRBD2 is the table's D call, not checked against the DNA. TRBV21-1 is tagged as a pseudogene. There are 15 residues in the CDR3. This chain's CDR3 is CASSKTPPTSGIPYF. The CDR3 DNA reads as TGTGCCAGCAGCAAAACCCCCCCGACTAGCGGGATTCCGTACTTC.

This clonotype has a handful of counts. Compared with germline, one end of the junction differs, possibly owing to a read error. The chain uses TRBV9 and TRBJ2-3; D unresolved. Germline V gene data show CDR1 as SGDLS and CDR2 as YYNGEE. This CDR3 region has 16 residues. The CDR3 region is CASSPVRAIGTDTRYF. CDR3 bases: TGTGCCAGCAGCCCAGTCCGGGCCATCGGAACAGATACGCGGTATTTT.